Below, one TCR beta chain is given with its context. Only a few counts were recorded for this clone. The clone's antigen remains unknown. Base qualities are not recorded, but no much larger clone differs from it by a single base. Receptors were amplified or captured by the immunoSEQ multiplex PCR assay. What TCRdb holds here is the immuneACCESS table cut down to in-frame rearrangements. Part of the clones is not present; checked against another copy, under half of the missing clones reflect an unresolved V gene, and the others are unexplained. The sample records 130,000 or so clones, under 95% of which are singletons. 7.1% of the sample comes from the top ten. This sample was taken from a study of control samples from healthy donors and cancer patients (dated by TCRdb to the early 2020s). The CDR3 sequence holds 14 residues, the cysteine and phenylalanine included. CDR3 DNA only is kept here, 42 bases in frame from base 1. From V the trimming removes 6 bases and from J it removes 2 bases, while the gene matches leave 5 bases of the junction unaccounted for.

The specimen sequenced was blood. This sequence uses TRBV23-1 and TRBJ2-7, with 9 central nucleotides matching TRBD1. TRBV23-1 is placed among ORFs of uncertain function. This sequence was found in a man aged 18 to 30 in good health. The sequence in DNA is TGCGCCAGCAGCCGGGACAGGGCCCCCTACGAGCAGTACTTC. Its protein product is CASSRDRAPYEQYF.